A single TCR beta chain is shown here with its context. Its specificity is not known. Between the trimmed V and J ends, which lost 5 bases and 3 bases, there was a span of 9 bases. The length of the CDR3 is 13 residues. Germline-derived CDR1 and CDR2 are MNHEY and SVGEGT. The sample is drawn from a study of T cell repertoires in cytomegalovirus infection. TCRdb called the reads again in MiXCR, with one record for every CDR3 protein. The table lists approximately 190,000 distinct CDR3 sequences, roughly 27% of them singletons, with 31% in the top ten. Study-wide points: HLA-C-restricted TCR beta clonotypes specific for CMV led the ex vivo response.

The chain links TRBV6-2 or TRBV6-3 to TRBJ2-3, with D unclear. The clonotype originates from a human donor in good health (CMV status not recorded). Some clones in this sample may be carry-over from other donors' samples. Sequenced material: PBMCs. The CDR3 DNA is TGTGCCAGCAGTGTCGGGCAGACAGATACGCAGTATTTT. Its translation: CASSVGQTDTQYF.